The rows below give T cell receptor beta chains drawn from one sample of a study of T-cell reconstitution after alpha-beta-depleted transplantation in children. TCRdb itself ran the PCR reads through MiXCR, one entry per CDR3 protein. The top ten hold over 9.5% of the sample, which has more than 250,000 distinct CDR3 sequences, 9.9% seen once. Sequencing was performed on PBMCs from the stem cell graft donor, taken from the stem cell graft. These TCRs come from a human donor who donated a stem cell graft to a child with SCID. Each CDR3 is given with its conserved first and last residue. The order of the fields is clone size, D gene, V gene, J gene, CDR3 DNA, CDR3 protein. The D gene is left open where the match is weak. Rows may omit the clone size; those that give it use once, few, many or a size class.

size: few
D: TRBD1
V: TRBV6-5
J: TRBJ1-1
DNA: TGTGCCAGCAGTTACTCGGCCAGGACAGGGAGGTACACTGAAGCTTTCTTT
CDR3: CASSYSARTGRYTEAFF

size: .
D: .
V: TRBV10-3
J: TRBJ1-3
DNA: TGTGCCATCAGTGACGGGGCTTACGGAAACACCATATATTTT
CDR3: CAISDGAYGNTIYF

size: many
D: .
V: TRBV4-1
J: TRBJ1-1
DNA: TGCGCCAGCAGCCAAGAGGAGGGCAACCAAGCTTTCTTT
CDR3: CASSQEEGNQAFF

size: many
D: .
V: TRBV28
J: TRBJ1-1
DNA: TGTGCCAGCAGTCCCTCCTCTTCGGGCTACACTGAAGCTTTCTTT
CDR3: CASSPSSSGYTEAFF

size: .
D: .
V: TRBV4-1
J: TRBJ2-1
DNA: TGCGCCAGCAGCCAGAGGGACTGGAATGAGCAGTTCTTC
CDR3: CASSQRDWNEQFF

size: many
D: .
V: TRBV20-1
J: TRBJ2-5
DNA: TGCAGTGCTAACCCCCTAGCCCGTGAGACCCAGTACTTC
CDR3: CSANPLARETQYF

size: .
D: .
V: TRBV6-1
J: TRBJ2-3
DNA: TGTGCCACCCTGATACTTGGTGGCGCAGATACGCAGTATTTT
CDR3: CATLILGGADTQYF

size: .
D: .
V: TRBV29-1
J: TRBJ2-3
DNA: TGCAGCGTTCGGGGCGGGGCAAGGGATACGCAGTATTTT
CDR3: CSVRGGARDTQYF

size: few
D: .
V: TRBV13
J: TRBJ2-2
DNA: TGTGCCAGCAGTTCGACGGTGGGGGAGCTGTTTTTT
CDR3: CASSSTVGELFF

size: many
D: .
V: TRBV27
J: TRBJ2-1
DNA: TGTGCCAGCAGTTTAAATTGGCAGACCTACATCTACAATGAGCAGTTCTTC
CDR3: CASSLNWQTYIYNEQFF

size: .
D: .
V: TRBV18
J: TRBJ1-2
DNA: TGTGCCAGCTCCTCGGGAGGAGGATTTCAACAAGGCTACACCTTC
CDR3: CASSSGGGFQQGYTF

size: .
D: .
V: TRBV20-1
J: TRBJ2-5
DNA: TGCAGTGCTTCCGGAGGAGCCGCCGAGCGAGAGACCCAGTACTTC
CDR3: CSASGGAAERETQYF

size: .
D: TRBD1
V: TRBV5-1
J: TRBJ2-7
DNA: TGCGCCAGCAGCTTGGGGGACAGGGTCGGGTCCTACGAGCAGTACTTC
CDR3: CASSLGDRVGSYEQYF

size: .
D: .
V: TRBV7-2
J: TRBJ1-3
DNA: TGTGCCAGCAGCTTAGCGGGACGGGCTTTCTCTGGAAACACCATATATTTT
CDR3: CASSLAGRAFSGNTIYF

size: many
D: .
V: TRBV4-2
J: TRBJ2-1
DNA: TGTGCCAGCAGCCAAGATAGGAGGGAGCATTGGAGGGAGCAGTTCTTC
CDR3: CASSQDRREHWREQFF

size: few
D: TRBD2
V: TRBV7-6
J: TRBJ2-1
DNA: TGTGCCAGCAGCTTATACATTCAATCGGGGGGAAATGAGCAGTTCTTC
CDR3: CASSLYIQSGGNEQFF

size: many
D: TRBD1
V: TRBV20-1
J: TRBJ2-3
DNA: TGCAGTGCTAGGGGACAGGGAAAAGATACGCAGTATTTT
CDR3: CSARGQGKDTQYF

size: few
D: TRBD1
V: TRBV20-1
J: TRBJ2-7
DNA: TGCAGTGCCCTAAATGACAGGGGGACCCCCTCTGAGCAGTACTTC
CDR3: CSALNDRGTPSEQYF

size: few
D: .
V: TRBV20-1
J: TRBJ2-7
DNA: TGCAGTGCTGTTAGCGGGGACAGCTCCTACGAGCAGTACTTC
CDR3: CSAVSGDSSYEQYF

size: .
D: .
V: TRBV7-9
J: TRBJ2-2
DNA: TGTGCCGCTGGGGGAGCGAACACCGGGGAGCTGTTTTTT
CDR3: CAAGGANTGELFF

size: few
D: .
V: TRBV29-1
J: TRBJ1-2
DNA: TGCAGCGTTGAAGATCGGGGGAACAGTGGTTCTTATGGCTACACCTTC
CDR3: CSVEDRGNSGSYGYTF

size: few
D: TRBD1
V: TRBV3-1
J: TRBJ1-3
DNA: TGTGCCAGCAGCAATCGGGACAGTTGGGATGGAAACACCATATATTTT
CDR3: CASSNRDSWDGNTIYF

size: .
D: .
V: TRBV12-3/TRBV12-4
J: TRBJ1-6
DNA: TGTGCCAGCAGTTTAGGGGGGTCAAGTTCACCCCTCCACTTT
CDR3: CASSLGGSSSPLHF

size: .
D: .
V: TRBV29-1
J: TRBJ2-3
DNA: TGCAGCGTCCCGGGGCCCCTCGGAGATACGCAGTATTTT
CDR3: CSVPGPLGDTQYF

size: .
D: .
V: TRBV25-1
J: TRBJ1-4
DNA: TGTGCCAGCAGTGACCACACAGGGCGGGCTGAAAAACTGTTTTTT
CDR3: CASSDHTGRAEKLFF

size: .
D: .
V: TRBV7-9
J: TRBJ2-7
DNA: TGTGCCAGCAGCTCCGACGGGGGATTCTCTTACGAGCAGTACTTC
CDR3: CASSSDGGFSYEQYF

size: few
D: .
V: TRBV29-1
J: TRBJ2-7
DNA: TGCAGCGTTGTCTGGGAAGGGGCCTACGAGCAGTACTTC
CDR3: CSVVWEGAYEQYF

size: few
D: TRBD1
V: TRBV9
J: TRBJ2-7
DNA: TGTGCCAGCAGCGTAGCTCCCGGGACAGACCCCTACGAGCAGTACTTC
CDR3: CASSVAPGTDPYEQYF

size: few
D: TRBD2
V: TRBV6-2/TRBV6-3
J: TRBJ2-1
DNA: TGTGCCAGCCTAGCGGAGTACAATGAGCAGTTCTTC
CDR3: CASLAEYNEQFF

size: .
D: .
V: TRBV20-1
J: TRBJ1-1
DNA: TGCAGTGGACGGATTAACACTGAAGCTTTCTTT
CDR3: CSGRINTEAFF

size: .
D: TRBD1
V: TRBV5-5
J: TRBJ2-5
DNA: TGTGCCAGCAGCGTGGACAGGTTGAGACAAGAGACCCAGTACTTC
CDR3: CASSVDRLRQETQYF

size: many
D: TRBD1
V: TRBV20-1
J: TRBJ2-7
DNA: TGCAGTGCACCGGGACAGGGGGCCTACGAGCAGTACTTC
CDR3: CSAPGQGAYEQYF

size: .
D: TRBD1
V: TRBV9
J: TRBJ1-4
DNA: TGTGCCAGTGGACAGGGTGAAAAACTGTTTTTT
CDR3: CASGQGEKLFF

size: few
D: .
V: TRBV5-1
J: TRBJ1-4
DNA: TGCGCCAGCAGCTTGGATAGCGCGGCGGGACTGTTTTTT
CDR3: CASSLDSAAGLFF